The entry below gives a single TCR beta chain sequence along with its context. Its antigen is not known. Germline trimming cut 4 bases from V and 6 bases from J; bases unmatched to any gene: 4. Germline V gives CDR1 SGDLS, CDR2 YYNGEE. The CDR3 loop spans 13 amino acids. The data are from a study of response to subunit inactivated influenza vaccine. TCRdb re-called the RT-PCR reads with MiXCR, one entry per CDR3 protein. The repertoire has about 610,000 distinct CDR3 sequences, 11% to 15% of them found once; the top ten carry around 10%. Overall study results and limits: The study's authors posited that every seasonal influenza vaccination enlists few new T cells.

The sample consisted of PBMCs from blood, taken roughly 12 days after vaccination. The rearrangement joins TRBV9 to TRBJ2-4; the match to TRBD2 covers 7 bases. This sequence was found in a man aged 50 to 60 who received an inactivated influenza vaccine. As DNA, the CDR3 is TGTGCCAGCAGCTCAGGACTAGGAAACATTCAGTACTTC. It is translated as CASSSGLGNIQYF.